This T cell receptor (beta chain) was identified during a study of blood T cells in healthy people across ages. A second PCR of 7 to 11 cycles used a sample-barcoded 5' primer and a J-beta primer mix. MiXCR, applied by TCRdb to the 5' RACE reads, yields one record per CDR3 protein. The sample has 1.5 million or so distinct CDR3 sequences; 42% are singletons. J gave up 3 bases and V 5 bases, and 1 base lay outside the gene matches. Germline CDR1 is MNHEY and CDR2 is SVGAGI. This CDR3 comprises 13 residues. Whole-study findings and limits: CMV status of donors was unknown, possibly confounding expanded clonotype changes.

This clonotype has a count of ten or more. Its antigen is still unknown. Sequenced material: blood. The clonotype comes from a woman between 18 and 29 years old in good health. This chain uses TRBV6-5 with TRBJ2-7; 10 bases line up with TRBD1. The CDR3 DNA reads as TGTGCCAGCAGTCGGGACAGGGGCTACGAGCAGTACTTC. This encodes CASSRDRGYEQYF.